Listed here are 32 T cell receptor beta chains from one sample, sequenced in a study of sequential checkpoint blockade in melanoma. Assay: immunoSEQ multiplex PCR; the TCRdb copy retains only in-frame clones and omits some. The data hold about 4,000 clones, with under 25% observed a single time. Treatment reported: randomized to nivolumab then ipilimumab (arm A) or the reverse (arm B). The sequenced sample was tumor tissue (inferred from file names), obtained from a patient given nivolumab and ipilimumab in sequence. These receptors were obtained from a human donor with melanoma.

By sample share, this clone is medium-sized (0.01 to 0.1%). This rearrangement joins TRBV9 to TRBJ2-2, with D perhaps being TRBD1 or TRBD2 (6 bases each). Looked up from germline, CDR1 is SGDLS and CDR2 is YYNGEE. Trimming left V 3 bases short and J 2 bases short, with 14 bases between. This CDR3 is built from 16 residues. Here the CDR3 reads CASSARGGTNTGELFF. As DNA, the CDR3 is TGTGCCAGCAGCGCCCGCGGCGGGACAAACACCGGGGAGCTGTTTTTT.

This chain joins TRBV5-1 and TRBJ2-3, with TRBD2 matching over 9 bases. The V gene end was trimmed by 4 bases and the J gene end by 0 bases; junction bases not matched to a gene: 3. CDR1 SGHRS and CDR2 YFSETQ come from the germline V gene. The CDR3 is 15 amino acids. The DNA of the CDR3 is TGCGCCAGCAGCAAGGGACTAGCTAGCACAGATACGCAGTATTTT. It specifies CASSKGLASTDTQYF.

CDR3: CASSQERVRSAFF. In DNA form, the CDR3 reads TGTGCCAGCAGCCAAGAACGGGTCAGGTCAGCTTTCTTT. The genes are TRBV14 and TRBJ1-1; D is unresolved. Germline CDR1 is SGHDN and CDR2 is FVKESK. The V gene lost 0 bases and the J gene lost 10 bases, with 12 bases spanning the gap. The CDR3 spans 13 residues.

This clone was detected a few times. This sequence joins TRBV23-1 and TRBJ2-2; no firm D call. TRBV23-1 is sorted into the ORF group, with uncertain function. V lost 6 bases to trimming and J lost 3 bases, with 8 bases between them. This CDR3 spans 13 amino acids. The CDR3 here is CASSFGYTGELFF. The CDR3, as DNA: TGCGCCAGCAGCTTCGGATACACCGGGGAGCTGTTTTTT.

This clone was seen a handful of times. The chain is built from TRBV11-3 and TRBJ2-3, with 8 bases identical to TRBD1. V shed 3 bases, J shed 3 bases, and the junction held 8 bases outside the gene matches. Germline loops: CDR1 SGHNT, CDR2 YENEEA. The length of the CDR3 is 16 residues. The CDR3 sequence: CASSLGRQGATDTQYF. In DNA, the CDR3 is TGTGCCAGCAGCTTGGGTCGGCAGGGGGCGACAGATACGCAGTATTTT.

The rearrangement joins TRBV28 to TRBJ1-5; 8 bases line up with TRBD1. CDR3 length: 15 residues. Per germline, CDR1 MDHEN and CDR2 SYDVKM. The V gene end was trimmed by 3 bases and the J gene end by 4 bases; junction bases not matched to a gene: 5. The CDR3 DNA reads TGTGCCAGCAGTTTTGCGGACAGGGAGAATCAGCCCCAGCATTTT. Translation: CASSFADRENQPQHF. The complete variable domain, with remaining parts taken from reference TRBV28 and TRBJ1-5, reads DVKVTQSSRYLVKRTGEKVFLECVQDMDHENMFWYRQDPGLGLRLIYFSYDVKMKEKGDIPEGYSVSREKKERFSLILESASTNQTSMYLCASSFADRENQPQHFGDGTRLSIL.

Only a few counts were recorded for this clone. This chain connects TRBV18 to TRBJ2-3, with TRBD2 matching 11 bases. Germline V gene sequence: CDR1 KGHSH, CDR2 LQKENI. The CDR3 has 16 amino acids. The V and J ends lost 3 bases and 2 bases, in that order; junction bases with no gene match: 4. The CDR3 nucleotides are TGTGCCAGCTCACCGGGGACTAGCGGCTTCACAGATACGCAGTATTTT. As protein: CASSPGTSGFTDTQYF.

This clone was seen a handful of times. This chain joins TRBV11-3 and TRBJ1-1, with 7 bases fitting TRBD1. The junction had 10 bases not matched to a gene; V was cut back by 5 bases and J by 1 base. Germline CDR1 is SGHNT and CDR2 is YENEEA. This CDR3 is 16 amino acids long. CDR3 in DNA: TGTGCCAGCAGCCCAGGGGGGTCCCTGTGGAACACTGAAGCTTTCTTT. As protein: CASSPGGSLWNTEAFF.

This clone was counted ten times or more. The V gene is TRBV9, the J gene TRBJ1-2; TRBD1 aligns across 7 bases. Unmatched junction bases numbered 5, after V lost 4 bases and J lost 2 bases. Germline CDR1 and CDR2: SGDLS and YYNGEE. The length of the CDR3 is 14 residues. The CDR3 DNA sequence: TGTGCCAGCAGCTTAGCGACAGGGAACTATGGCTACACCTTC. As protein: CASSLATGNYGYTF.

This clone is labeled as medium-sized. The V and J genes are TRBV6-8 and TRBJ2-7; D possibly matches TRBD1 or TRBD2 (5 bases each). CDR1 and CDR2 from the germline V gene are MNHGY and SAAAGT. V was shortened by 7 bases and J by 12 bases, with 22 bases between the two germline ends. There are 13 residues in the CDR3. In DNA, the CDR3 is TGTGCCAGCATGACCGGGACGGGGCCCGTGCGGTACTTC. Protein: CASMTGTGPVRYF.

This chain links TRBV18 with TRBJ1-2, with 8 nucleotides matching TRBD1. The CDR3 is 18 amino acids. The V and J ends lost 3 bases and 0 bases, in that order; junction bases with no gene match: 12. Germline CDR1 is KGHSH and CDR2 is LQKENI. The CDR3 DNA sequence: TGTGCCAGCTCACCGACCTCGGACAGGGTTTGGGCTAACTATGGCTACACCTTC. As protein: CASSPTSDRVWANYGYTF.

The J gene is TRBJ1-3, the V gene TRBV9; the D is unclear. Trimming shortened V by 5 bases and J by 0 bases, and 15 bases separated the two germline ends. The CDR3 contains 16 residues. Germline lookup yields CDR1 SGDLS and CDR2 YYNGEE. The CDR3 DNA sequence: TGTGCCAGCAGTCCTGATAGACTGAACTCTGGAAACACCATATATTTT. This codes for CASSPDRLNSGNTIYF.

The chain uses TRBV14 and TRBJ2-5, with 7 bases fitting TRBD1. Unmatched junction bases numbered 7, after V lost 1 base and J lost 5 bases. Germline CDR1 SGHDN, CDR2 FVKESK. This CDR3 spans 15 amino acids. CDR3 protein: CASSQARGRGETQYF. The CDR3 DNA reads TGTGCCAGCAGCCAAGCTAGGGGGCGCGGGGAGACCCAGTACTTC.

This clone was counted only a few times. V and J are TRBV11-3 and TRBJ2-7; 9 nucleotides align to TRBD1. The V gene's germline CDR1 is SGHNT and CDR2 YENEEA. The V gene end was trimmed by 5 bases and the J gene end by 9 bases; junction bases not matched to a gene: 11. This CDR3 has 14 amino acids. The CDR3 region is CASSRPGQGIWQYF. CDR3 sequence (DNA): TGTGCCAGCAGCAGACCGGGACAGGGTATTTGGCAGTACTTC.

By sample fraction, this clone is medium-sized. It is likely a read error, because the conserved phenylalanine at the end of the CDR3 is missing. The DNA is omitted, as the CDR3 cannot be located on it reliably, and the CDR3 follows TCRdb's listing. The genes are TRBV19 and TRBJ1-1; TRBD1, the table's D call, was not compared with the DNA. The CDR3 sequence runs 11 residues, both termini included. Germline values: CDR1 LNHDA, CDR2 SQIVND (reference sequence). Here the CDR3 reads CASSMLQVTQI.

Only a few counts were recorded for this clone. J is TRBJ1-2 and V is TRBV10-3; 8 bases are a match to TRBD1. With V trimmed by 2 bases and J by 2 bases, 4 bases remained unmatched. The CDR3 runs to 15 residues. Germline V gene sequence: CDR1 ENHRY, CDR2 SYGVKD. DNA of the CDR3: TGTGCCATCAGTGAGCCGCGACAGGGGAACTATGGCTACACCTTC. Translated: CAISEPRQGNYGYTF.

This clone has just a few counts. The V and J genes are TRBV9 and TRBJ1-6, with D unclear. With 4 bases removed from V and 2 bases from J, the gap between germline ends came to 13 bases. This CDR3 comprises 16 residues. CDR1 is SGDLS, CDR2 YYNGEE, per germline. The CDR3 DNA reads as TGTGCCAGCAGCTATCGAACTCCGACCTATAATTCACCCCTCCACTTT. This sequence encodes CASSYRTPTYNSPLHF. The complete variable domain, with remaining parts taken from reference TRBV9 and TRBJ1-6, reads DSGVTQTPKHLITATGQRVTLRCSPRSGDLSVYWYQQSLDQGLQFLIQYYNGEERAKGNILERFSAQQFPDLHSELNLSSLELGDSALYFCASSYRTPTYNSPLHFGNGTRLTVT.

This rearrangement joins TRBV30 to TRBJ1-6; possible D gene TRBD1, 5 bases. Trimming cost V 5 bases and J 9 bases, with 14 bases left between them. Per germline, CDR1 GTSNPN and CDR2 SVGIG (reference sequence). The length of the CDR3 is 13 residues. The CDR3 here is CAWGRGGGSPLHF. In DNA, the CDR3 is TGTGCCTGGGGGAGGGGTGGTGGTTCACCCCTCCACTTT.

This clone was seen repeatedly, ten times or more. The chain joins TRBV11-3 to TRBJ1-1; D is unresolved. The CDR3 extends over 14 amino acids. V gave up 5 bases and J gave up 2 bases, with 12 bases separating them. Germline CDR1 SGHNT, CDR2 YENEEA. CDR3 in amino acids: CASSPNPGNTEAFF. The DNA for the CDR3 is TGTGCCAGCAGCCCCAACCCAGGAAACACTGAAGCTTTCTTT.

The chain couples TRBV5-1 to TRBJ2-7, with TRBD1 matching over 7 bases. Germline CDR1 SGHRS, CDR2 YFSETQ. The CDR3 contains 17 residues. V lost 0 bases to trimming and J lost 3 bases; unmatched junction nucleotides: 12. DNA for the CDR3: TGCGCCAGCAGCTTGGGGACCTCGGGACAGACCAGCTACGAGCAGTACTTC. Its protein is CASSLGTSGQTSYEQYF.

The chain recombines TRBV6-1 with TRBJ1-1; D is ambiguous. V was shortened by 1 base and J by 1 base, with 19 bases between the two germline ends. Germline values: CDR1 MNHNS, CDR2 SASEGT. The CDR3 runs to 18 residues. CDR3 sequence reads: CASSEVVGIVGRNTEAFF. Here the CDR3 DNA reads TGTGCCAGCAGTGAAGTCGTAGGGATAGTAGGAAGGAACACTGAAGCTTTCTTT.

V gene TRBV7-4 combines with J gene TRBJ1-1, with D possibly matching TRBD1 (6 bases). The length of the CDR3 is 13 residues. CDR1 SGHVT and CDR2 SQSDAQ come from the germline V gene. Trimming removed 4 bases at V and 1 base at J, with 7 bases between. The CDR3 sequence is CASSSQGNTEAFF. Written as DNA, the CDR3 is TGTGCCAGCAGCTCACAGGGGAACACTGAAGCTTTCTTT. The full variable domain, with the rest looked up from reference TRBV7-4 and TRBJ1-1, is GAGVSQSPRYKVAKRGRDVALRCDSISGHVTLYWYRQTLGQGSEVLTYSQSDAQRDKSGRPSGRFSAERPERSVSTLKIQRTEQGDSAVYLCASSSQGNTEAFFGQGTRLTVV.

The chain recombines TRBV19 with TRBJ2-5; the D gene is possibly TRBD2 (7 bases). CDR1 and CDR2 (germline): LNHDA, SQIVND (reference sequence). Deletions cut 5 bases from V and 4 bases from J, with 20 bases between. The CDR3 consists of 16 residues. The CDR3: CASSGLRGASIETQYF. In nucleotides, the CDR3 is TGTGCCAGTAGTGGTCTTCGGGGGGCTTCAATAGAGACCCAGTACTTC.

This clone appeared many times. This chain connects TRBV12-2 to TRBJ2-5; the D call TRBD2 from the table was never checked on the DNA. TRBV12-2 is tagged as a pseudogene. There are 14 residues in the CDR3. The CDR3 DNA follows: TGTGCCGCCTCAACGGGGGTACTAACGGAGACCCAGTACTTC. Amino acids: CAASTGVLTETQYF.

This clone was seen a few times. The chain employs TRBV6-8 and TRBJ1-1; no firm D call. Trimming shortened V by 8 bases and J by 0 bases, and 10 bases separated the two germline ends. CDR3 length equals 13 residues. The germline CDR1 and CDR2 sequences are MNHGY and SAAAGT. CDR3 amino acids: CASLTGVNTEAFF. CDR3 nucleotide sequence: TGTGCCAGCTTGACCGGAGTGAACACTGAAGCTTTCTTT.

The V call is TRBV6-8, the J call TRBJ1-1; 7 nucleotides align to TRBD1. The CDR3 runs to 15 residues. The germline gives CDR1 MNHGY, CDR2 SAAAGT. The V and J ends lost 10 bases and 7 bases, in that order; junction bases with no gene match: 18. The DNA for the CDR3 is TGTGCCATCAGGCCACAGGGGCAGGGACTTGGTGAAGCTTTCTTT. The encoded protein is CAIRPQGQGLGEAFF.

This clone was seen a handful of times. This sequence joins TRBV15 and TRBJ1-5, with a possible D match to TRBD1 (5 bases). V lost 0 bases, J lost 4 bases, and 10 bases lay in between. The germline V gene encodes CDR1 LNHNV and CDR2 YYDKDF (reference sequence). The CDR3 length is 15 residues. Here the CDR3 reads CATSREGGANQPQHF. CDR3 nucleotide sequence: TGTGCCACCAGCAGAGAGGGGGGTGCAAATCAGCCCCAGCATTTT.

This clone was picked up one time. The chain recombines TRBV14 with TRBJ2-2, with D perhaps matching TRBD2 (5 bases). The V and J ends lost 0 bases and 0 bases respectively, with 8 bases between them. Germline V gene data show CDR1 as SGHDN and CDR2 as FVKESK. There are 16 residues in the CDR3. The CDR3 spells CASSQDWGANTGELFF. The CDR3, as DNA: TGTGCCAGCAGCCAAGATTGGGGAGCGAACACCGGGGAGCTGTTTTTT. Looking up the rest from reference TRBV14 and TRBJ2-2 gives the full variable domain: EAGVTQFPSHSVIEKGQTVTLRCDPISGHDNLYWYRRVMGKEIKFLLHFVKESKQDESGMPNNRFLAERTGGTYSTLKVQPAELEDSGVYFCASSQDWGANTGELFFGEGSRLTVL.

A single count supports this clone. The V gene is TRBV12-5, the J gene TRBJ2-3, with D maybe TRBD1 (6 bases). Deletions cut 3 bases from V and 5 bases from J, with 12 bases between. Germline V gives CDR1 LGHNT, CDR2 FRNRAP. This CDR3 region has 14 residues. The CDR3 DNA sequence: TGTGCTAGTGGTTTCCAAACAGGGATAGATACGCAGTATTTT. Its protein is CASGFQTGIDTQYF. The complete variable domain, with remaining parts taken from reference TRBV12-5 and TRBJ2-3, reads DARVTQTPRHKVTEMGQEVTMRCQPILGHNTVFWYRQTMMQGLELLAYFRNRAPLDDSGMPKDRFSAEMPDATLATLKIQPSEPRDSAVYFCASGFQTGIDTQYFGPGTRLTVL.

By sample share, this clone is medium-sized. The chain has TRBV4-1 and TRBJ1-3, with D perhaps matching TRBD1 (5 bases). Trimming shortened V by 0 bases and J by 11 bases, and 14 bases separated the two germline ends. The V gene's germline CDR1 is MGHRA and CDR2 YSYEKL. The CDR3 spans 14 residues. The CDR3 nucleotides read TGCGCCAGCAGCCAAGATCAGAGGAGGGGTCCCATATATTTT. Translated: CASSQDQRRGPIYF.

This clone was recorded a few times. Germline and junction disagree at one end, which may indicate a read error. This sequence joins TRBV7-6 and TRBJ2-1, with TRBD2 matching 7 bases. This CDR3 comprises 14 residues. The germline CDR1 and CDR2 sequences are SGHVS and FNYEAQ. CDR3 DNA sequence: TGTGCTAGCAGCTTGACGGGGGGATCCGGTGAGCAGTTCTTC. Its translation: CASSLTGGSGEQFF.

The chain joins TRBV6-8 to TRBJ2-7; the D gene is possibly TRBD2 (7 bases). CDR3 length equals 16 residues. Germline V lookup: CDR1 MNHGY, CDR2 SAAAGT. V shed 2 bases and J shed 2 bases, with 16 bases lying between them. CDR3 sequence (DNA): TGTGCCAGCAGTTACCCCTCGGGGAGGGGGGCCTACGAGCAGTACTTC. Translated, it gives CASSYPSGRGAYEQYF.